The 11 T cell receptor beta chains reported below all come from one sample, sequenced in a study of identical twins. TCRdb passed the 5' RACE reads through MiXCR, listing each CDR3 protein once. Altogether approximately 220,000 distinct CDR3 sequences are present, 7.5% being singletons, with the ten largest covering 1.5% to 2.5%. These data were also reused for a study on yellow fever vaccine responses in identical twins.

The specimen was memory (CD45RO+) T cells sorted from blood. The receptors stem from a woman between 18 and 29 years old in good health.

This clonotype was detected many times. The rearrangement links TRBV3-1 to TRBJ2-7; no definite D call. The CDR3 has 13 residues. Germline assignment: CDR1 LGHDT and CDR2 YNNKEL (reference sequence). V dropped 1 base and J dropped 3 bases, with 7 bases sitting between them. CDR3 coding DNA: TGTGCCAGCAGCCAAGGGGTGGTCTACGAGCAGTACTTC. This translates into CASSQGVVYEQYF.

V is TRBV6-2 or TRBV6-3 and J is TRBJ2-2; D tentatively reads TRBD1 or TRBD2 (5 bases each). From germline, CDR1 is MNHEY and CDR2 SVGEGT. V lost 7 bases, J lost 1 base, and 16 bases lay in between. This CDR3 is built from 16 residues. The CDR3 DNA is TGTGCCAGCACCGAAACCGGGACCGGGAACACCGGGGAGCTGTTTTTT. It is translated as CASTETGTGNTGELFF.

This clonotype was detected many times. CDR3 bases: TGTGCCAGCAGTCCTACCTGGCCAGGGGGCGGGAACACTGAAGCTTTCTTT. Translated, it gives CASSPTWPGGGNTEAFF. The rearrangement uses TRBV12-3 or TRBV12-4 and TRBJ1-1, with 8 bases that match TRBD1. V gave up 5 bases and J gave up 1 base; unmatched junction bases: 12. The CDR3 runs 17 residues.

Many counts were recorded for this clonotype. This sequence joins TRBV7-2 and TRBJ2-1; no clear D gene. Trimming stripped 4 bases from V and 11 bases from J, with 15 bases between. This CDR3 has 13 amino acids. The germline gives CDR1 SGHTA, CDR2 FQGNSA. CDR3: CASSSATKAQQFF. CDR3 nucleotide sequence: TGTGCCAGCAGCTCGGCTACTAAAGCTCAGCAGTTCTTC.

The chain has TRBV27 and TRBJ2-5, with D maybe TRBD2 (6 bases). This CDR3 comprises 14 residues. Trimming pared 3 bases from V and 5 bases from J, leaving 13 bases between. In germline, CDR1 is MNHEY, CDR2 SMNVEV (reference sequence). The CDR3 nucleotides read TGTGCCAGCAGTTTCGGGTTTGCGGGGGAGACCCAGTACTTC. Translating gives CASSFGFAGETQYF.

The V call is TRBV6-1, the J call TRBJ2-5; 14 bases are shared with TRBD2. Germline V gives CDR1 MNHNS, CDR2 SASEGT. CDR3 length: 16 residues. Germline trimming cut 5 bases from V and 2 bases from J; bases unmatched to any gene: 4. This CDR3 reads CASSLGTSGRQETQYF. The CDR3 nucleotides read TGTGCCAGCAGTCTGGGGACTAGCGGGAGACAAGAGACCCAGTACTTC.

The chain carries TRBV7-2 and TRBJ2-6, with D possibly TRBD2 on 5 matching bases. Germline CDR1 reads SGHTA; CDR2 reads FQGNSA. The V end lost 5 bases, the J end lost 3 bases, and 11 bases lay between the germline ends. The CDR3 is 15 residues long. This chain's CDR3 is CASSDGILGANVLTF. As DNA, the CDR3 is TGTGCCAGCAGCGACGGGATCCTTGGGGCCAACGTCCTGACTTTC. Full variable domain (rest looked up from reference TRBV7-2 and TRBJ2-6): GAGVSQSPSNKVTEKGKDVELRCDPISGHTALYWYRQSLGQGLEFLIYFQGNSAPDKSGLPSDRFSAERTGGSVSTLTIQRTQQEDSAVYLCASSDGILGANVLTFGAGSRLTVL.

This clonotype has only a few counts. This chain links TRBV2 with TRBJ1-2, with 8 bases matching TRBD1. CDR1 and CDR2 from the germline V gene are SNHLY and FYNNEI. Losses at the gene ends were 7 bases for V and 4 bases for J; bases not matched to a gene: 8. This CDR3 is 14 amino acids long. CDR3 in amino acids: CASTGQGGSYGYTF. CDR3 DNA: TGTGCCAGCACCGGACAGGGAGGAAGCTATGGCTACACCTTC.

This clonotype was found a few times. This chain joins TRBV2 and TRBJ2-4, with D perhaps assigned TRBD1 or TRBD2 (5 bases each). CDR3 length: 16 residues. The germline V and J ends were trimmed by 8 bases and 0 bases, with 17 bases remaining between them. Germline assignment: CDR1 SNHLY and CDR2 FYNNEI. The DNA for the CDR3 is TGTGCCAGCTTTGGTTCCGGGGACCTAGCCAAAAACATTCAGTACTTC. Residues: CASFGSGDLAKNIQYF.

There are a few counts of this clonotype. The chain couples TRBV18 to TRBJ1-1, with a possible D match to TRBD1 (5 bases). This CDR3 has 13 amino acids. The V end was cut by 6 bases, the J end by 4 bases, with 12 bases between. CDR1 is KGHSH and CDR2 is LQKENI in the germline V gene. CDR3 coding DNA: TGTGCCAGCTCGGAAGGGGCAGGCACTGAAGCTTTCTTT. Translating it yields CASSEGAGTEAFF. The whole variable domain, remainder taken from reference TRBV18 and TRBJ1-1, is NAGVMQNPRHLVRRRGQEARLRCSPMKGHSHVYWYRQLPEEGLKFMVYLQKENIIDESGMPKERFSAEFPKEGPSILRIQQVVRGDSAAYFCASSEGAGTEAFFGQGTRLTVV.

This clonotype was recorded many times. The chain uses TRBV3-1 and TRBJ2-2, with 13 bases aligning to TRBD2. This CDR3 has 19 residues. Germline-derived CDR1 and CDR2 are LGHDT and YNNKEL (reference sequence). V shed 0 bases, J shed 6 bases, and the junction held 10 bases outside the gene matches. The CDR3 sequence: CASSQDWTSGGRIPGELFF. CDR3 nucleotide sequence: TGTGCCAGCAGCCAAGATTGGACTAGCGGGGGCCGGATCCCCGGGGAGCTGTTTTTT. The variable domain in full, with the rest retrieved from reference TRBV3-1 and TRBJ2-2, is DTAVSQTPKYLVTQMGNDKSIKCEQNLGHDTMYWYKQDSKKFLKIMFSYNNKELIINETVPNRFSPKSPDKAHLNLHINSLELGDSAVYFCASSQDWTSGGRIPGELFFGEGSRLTVL.